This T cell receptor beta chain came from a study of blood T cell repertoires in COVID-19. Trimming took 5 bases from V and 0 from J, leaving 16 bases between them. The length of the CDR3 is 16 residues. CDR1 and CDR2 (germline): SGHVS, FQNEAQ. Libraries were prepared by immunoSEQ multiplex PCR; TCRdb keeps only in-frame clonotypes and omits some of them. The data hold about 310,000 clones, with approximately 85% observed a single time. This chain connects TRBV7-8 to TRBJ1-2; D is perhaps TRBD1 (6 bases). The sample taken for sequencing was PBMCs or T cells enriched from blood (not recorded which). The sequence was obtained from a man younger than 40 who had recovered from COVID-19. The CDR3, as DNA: TGTGCCAGCAGCCCCGGGGCTGCAGGGGCTAACTATGGCTACACCTTC. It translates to CASSPGAAGANYGYTF.